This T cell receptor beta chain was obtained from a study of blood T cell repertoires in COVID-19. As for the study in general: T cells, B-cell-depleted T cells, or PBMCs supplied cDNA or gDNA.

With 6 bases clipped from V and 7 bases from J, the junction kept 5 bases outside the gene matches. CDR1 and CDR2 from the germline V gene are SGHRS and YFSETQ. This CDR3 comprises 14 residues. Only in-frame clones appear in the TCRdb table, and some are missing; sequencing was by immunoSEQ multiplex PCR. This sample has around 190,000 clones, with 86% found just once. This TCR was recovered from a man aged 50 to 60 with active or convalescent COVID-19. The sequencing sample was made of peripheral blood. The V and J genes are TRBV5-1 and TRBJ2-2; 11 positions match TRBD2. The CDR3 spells CASTGTSGIGELFF. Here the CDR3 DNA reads TGCGCCAGCACGGGGACTAGCGGCATCGGGGAGCTGTTTTTT.